Here is one T cell receptor (beta chain) with its context. What it binds is not known. Germline CDR1 reads PRHDT; CDR2 reads FYEKMQ (reference sequence). Trimming removed 0 bases at V and 5 bases at J, with 16 bases between. CDR3 size: 16 residues. This record belongs to a study of OX40 agonist ivuxolimab in advanced cancers. Study-wide context: Averaging roughly 60 years in age, with a range of about 23 to 80, the cohort was around 87% male. Findings and limits, study-wide: Low levels of normalized T-cell clonal expansion also appeared in some nonresponders.

Produced via immunoSEQ multiplex PCR; TCRdb's table is partial and in-frame only. The sample consists of tens of thousands of clones, approximately 94% of them appearing once. The sequence came from an adult with an advanced solid tumor such as melanoma, head and neck, liver or kidney cancer. This chain links TRBV13 with TRBJ1-1, with D perhaps matching TRBD1 (5 bases). The material was CD4+ or CD8+ T cells sorted from blood, obtained in a trial of the OX40 agonist ivuxolimab. CDR3 nucleotide sequence: TGTGCCAGCAGCTTAGGCCGTAGGGGTGAGGGGACTGAAGCTTTCTTT. This translates into CASSLGRRGEGTEAFF.